Presented here are 18 T cell receptor beta chains from one specimen sequenced in a study of shared clonotypes between healthy human individuals. The repertoire was sequenced with immunoSEQ multiplex PCR; TCRdb's copy has only in-frame clones and lacks some. The data hold about 510,000 clones, with approximately 79% observed a single time. The material sequenced was PBMCs. All receptors come from a middle-aged woman in good health. Some clones in this sample may be carry-over from other donors' samples.

V usage is TRBV6-5 and J usage is TRBJ2-5, with unresolved D. The CDR3 length is 12 residues. Germline CDR1 and CDR2: MNHEY and SVGAGI. The ends were cut back, 8 bases at V and 7 bases at J, with 14 bases in the middle. CDR3: CASGDSAWTQYF. As DNA, the CDR3 is TGTGCCAGCGGAGATTCTGCCTGGACCCAGTACTTC.

A word on this clone: Other DNA sequences within the sample encode an identical CDR3. This sequence joins TRBV13 and TRBJ2-1; no clear D. The V end lost 7 bases, the J end lost 1 base, and 8 bases lay between the germline ends. CDR1 is PRHDT, CDR2 FYEKMQ, per germline (reference sequence). The CDR3 totals 13 residues. CDR3 in amino acids: CASKVGSYNEQFF. CDR3 coding DNA: TGTGCCAGCAAAGTAGGGTCCTACAATGAGCAGTTCTTC.

V usage is TRBV5-8 and J usage is TRBJ2-3, with no clear D. The V end was cut by 2 bases, the J end by 1 base, with 17 bases between. This CDR3 has 17 amino acids. Germline V CDR1 and CDR2: SGHTS, YDEGEE. CDR3 sequence: CASSFARDRLGTDTQYF. DNA for the CDR3: TGTGCCAGCAGCTTTGCAAGAGATCGGCTCGGCACAGATACGCAGTATTTT.

This clone was counted a single time. This chain links TRBV27 with TRBJ2-2, with D perhaps being TRBD1 or TRBD2 (6 bases each). Germline V gene data show CDR1 as MNHEY and CDR2 as SMNVEV (reference sequence). Trimming stripped 5 bases from V and 2 bases from J, with 18 bases between. The CDR3 has 17 residues. The CDR3 DNA sequence: TGTGCCAGCAGTAGGGGGGTCGGCAGGGATAACACCGGGGAGCTGTTTTTT. Its protein product is CASSRGVGRDNTGELFF.

The DNA for the CDR3 is TGTGCCAGCGGAACAGGGATTGAGCAGTACTTC. It translates to CASGTGIEQYF. This chain joins TRBV2 and TRBJ2-7; D is possibly TRBD1 (6 bases). Germline loops: CDR1 SNHLY, CDR2 FYNNEI. Trimming took 8 bases from V and 7 from J, leaving 12 bases between them. The CDR3 runs 11 residues.

This clone came up once. CDR3: CASSRSTGGQETQYF. The CDR3 DNA follows: TGTGCCAGCAGTCGCTCCACAGGAGGGCAAGAGACCCAGTACTTC. The V and J genes are TRBV6-5 and TRBJ2-5; a weak D match, TRBD2 (6 bases). Germline V gene sequence: CDR1 MNHEY, CDR2 SVGAGI. V shed 5 bases and J shed 2 bases, with 15 bases lying between them. This CDR3 has 15 amino acids.

V gene TRBV5-1 combines with J gene TRBJ1-2, with TRBD1 matching over 8 bases. This CDR3 contains 15 residues. J lost 6 bases, V lost 0 bases, and 7 bases had no gene match. Per the germline V gene, CDR1 is SGHRS and CDR2 is YFSETQ. The CDR3 spells CASSLAGGRRDGYTF. The DNA for the CDR3 is TGCGCCAGCAGCTTGGCAGGGGGCAGACGGGATGGCTACACCTTC.

The V and J genes are TRBV4-1 and TRBJ2-7, with D perhaps TRBD1 (6 bases). The germline V gene encodes CDR1 MGHRA and CDR2 YSYEKL. The CDR3 length is 16 residues. Trimming removed 4 bases from V and 0 bases from J, with 16 bases in between. The CDR3 nucleotides read TGCGCCAGCAGCCCCCCGGGACACCGGAGCTCCTACGAGCAGTACTTC. Translated, it gives CASSPPGHRSSYEQYF.

In this sample, this clone turned up a few times. V gene TRBV6-6 combines with J gene TRBJ1-1; D is perhaps TRBD1 (5 bases). The CDR3 spans 13 residues. Germline V CDR1 and CDR2: MNHNY, SVGAGI (reference sequence). V was trimmed by 6 bases and J by 2 bases, leaving 10 bases between them. CDR3 nucleotide sequence: TGTGCCAGCAGCCAGGGAGTCAACACTGAAGCTTTCTTT. It encodes CASSQGVNTEAFF.

The chain combines TRBV5-6 with TRBJ2-7; a possible D gene is TRBD1 (5 bases). The CDR3 covers 16 residues. V lost 4 bases and J lost 3, with 20 bases in between. In germline, CDR1 is SGHDT, CDR2 YYEEEE. CDR3 protein: CASSPIRGANLYEQYF. Written as DNA, the CDR3 is TGTGCCAGCAGCCCAATCCGTGGGGCTAACCTCTACGAGCAGTACTTC.

About this clone itself: At one end the junction does not follow the germline gene, possibly because of a read error. This chain joins TRBV6-5 and TRBJ2-3; 7 bases align to TRBD2. Germline CDR1 and CDR2: MNHEY and SVGAGI. CDR3 length: 16 amino acids. In DNA form, the CDR3 reads TGTGCCAGTAGTTACTCAGCGGGGACTAGCACAGATACGCAGTATTTT. Its translation is CASSYSAGTSTDTQYF.

This clone showed up just once. The chain combines TRBV28 with TRBJ1-1, with unresolved D. The V end was cut by 6 bases, the J end by 1 base, with 12 bases between. CDR3 size: 14 residues. The germline gives CDR1 MDHEN, CDR2 SYDVKM. CDR3 region: CASSIARENTEAFF. DNA for the CDR3: TGTGCCAGCAGCATAGCAAGGGAGAACACTGAAGCTTTCTTT. Full variable domain (outside the CDR3, taken from reference TRBV28 and TRBJ1-1): DVKVTQSSRYLVKRTGEKVFLECVQDMDHENMFWYRQDPGLGLRLIYFSYDVKMKEKGDIPEGYSVSREKKERFSLILESASTNQTSMYLCASSIARENTEAFFGQGTRLTVV.

This chain joins TRBV5-1 and TRBJ2-1; 9 bases map to TRBD2. This CDR3 spans 15 amino acids. V shed 4 bases, J shed 4 bases, and the junction held 6 bases outside the gene matches. Looked up from germline, CDR1 is SGHRS and CDR2 is YFSETQ. The CDR3 nucleotides are TGCGCCAGCAGCGCGCGACTAGCGGAGTACAATGAGCAGTTCTTC. This codes for CASSARLAEYNEQFF. Full variable domain (remainder filled in from reference TRBV5-1 and TRBJ2-1): KAGVTQTPRYLIKTRGQQVTLSCSPISGHRSVSWYQQTPGQGLQFLFEYFSETQRNKGNFPGRFSGRQFSNSRSEMNVSTLELGDSALYLCASSARLAEYNEQFFGPGTRLTVL.

This clone was counted a few times. This chain links TRBV2 with TRBJ2-1; 8 positions match TRBD2. Unmatched junction bases numbered 7, after V lost 7 bases and J lost 2 bases. The germline V gene has CDR1 SNHLY and CDR2 FYNNEI. The length of the CDR3 is 15 residues. CDR3 amino acids: CASTVSGITYNEQFF. CDR3 DNA sequence: TGTGCCAGCACTGTTAGCGGGATCACCTACAATGAGCAGTTCTTC.

The rearrangement links TRBV7-2 to TRBJ2-3; 11 positions match TRBD2. This CDR3 spans 17 amino acids. J was trimmed by 2 bases and V by 5 bases; bases with no gene match: 9. Germline V gene lookup returns CDR1 SGHTA and CDR2 FQGNSA. The CDR3 region is CASSLQTSGIATDTQYF. The CDR3 DNA reads as TGTGCCAGCAGCCTTCAGACTAGCGGGATCGCCACAGATACGCAGTATTTT.

A single count supports this clone. The chain carries TRBV7-9 and TRBJ2-1; the match to TRBD2 covers 8 bases. This CDR3 comprises 15 residues. V was clipped by 6 bases and J by 8 bases; unmatched bases: 12. Germline CDR1 SEHNR, CDR2 FQNEAQ (reference sequence). In DNA form, the CDR3 reads TGTGCCAGCAGATCCCCTTGGCCGGGAGGGGATGAGCAGTTCTTC. Residues: CASRSPWPGGDEQFF.

The chain combines TRBV2 with TRBJ1-2; 9 bases fit TRBD1. Per the germline V gene, CDR1 is SNHLY and CDR2 is FYNNEI. This CDR3 contains 14 residues. The J segment lost 8 bases and the V segment lost 5 bases, leaving 9 bases of the junction unmatched. CDR3 bases: TGTGCCAGCAGTATAACAGGGGGCACGTGGGGCTACACCTTC. It codes for CASSITGGTWGYTF.

The chain is built from TRBV27 and TRBJ2-7; the D is unclear. The V end lost 2 bases, the J end lost 3 bases, and 11 bases lay between the germline ends. This CDR3 comprises 14 residues. Germline V CDR1 and CDR2: MNHEY, SMNVEV (reference sequence). CDR3 protein: CASSLKQTDYEQYF. For the CDR3, the DNA is TGTGCCAGCAGTTTAAAACAGACCGACTACGAGCAGTACTTC.